Following are 26 T cell receptor beta chains from one sample sequenced in a study of cytomegalovirus exposure and HLA in healthy donors. Primers: 60 Vbeta forward and 13 Jbeta reverse. Sequenced by immunoSEQ multiplex PCR; TCRdb stores in-frame clones only, minus some. The profile shows about 110,000 clones, over 70% of them singletons. Specimen: PBMCs. The receptor source for this set is a man in his thirties or forties in good health and CMV-seronegative.

With respect to this clone: The CDR3 carries no conserved terminal phenylalanine or tryptophan, so it likely arises from a read error. This rearrangement joins TRBV29-1 to TRBJ1-5; D possibly corresponds to TRBD1 (6 bases). V lost 4 bases to trimming and J lost 2 bases, with 15 bases between them. This CDR3 spans 15 amino acids. The germline CDR1 and CDR2 sequences are SQVTM and ANQGSEA. CDR3 protein: CSVALGAGGNQPQHV. CDR3 DNA sequence: TGCAGCGTTGCACTAGGGGCAGGGGGCAATCAGCCCCAGCATGTT.

This chain links TRBV6-1 with TRBJ1-1; D is unclear. V was cut by 8 bases and J by 1 base, with 17 bases left in between. The CDR3 runs to 15 residues. Germline CDR1 reads MNHNS; CDR2 reads SASEGT. In nucleotides, the CDR3 is TGTGCCAGCCCGAAGATCGGGGAAGGGAACACTGAAGCTTTCTTT. Protein sequence: CASPKIGEGNTEAFF.

The chain employs TRBV4-1 and TRBJ2-1; 7 bases line up with TRBD2. V gave up 0 bases and J gave up 6 bases; unmatched junction bases: 8. The CDR3 has 16 residues. Germline V gene lookup returns CDR1 MGHRA and CDR2 YSYEKL. DNA of the CDR3: TGCGCCAGCAGCCAAGAGTTCCCCGGGAGGCTCAATGAGCAGTTCTTC. It yields the protein CASSQEFPGRLNEQFF.

V is TRBV7-8 and J is TRBJ2-7, with TRBD2 matching over 8 bases. V shed 5 bases, J shed 2 bases, and the junction held 8 bases outside the gene matches. Germline V lookup: CDR1 SGHVS, CDR2 FQNEAQ. The CDR3 runs 15 residues. The CDR3: CASSGGGRPTYEQYF. The CDR3 coding sequence is TGTGCCAGCAGCGGGGGCGGGAGGCCCACCTACGAGCAGTACTTC.

The chain links TRBV28 to TRBJ2-6, with D unresolved. The germline V gene encodes CDR1 MDHEN and CDR2 SYDVKM. The CDR3 sequence is 16 residues long. The V end lost 6 bases, the J end lost 0 bases, and 12 bases lay between the germline ends. The CDR3 DNA reads TGTGCCAGCAGGCGCGTACAGTACTCTGGGGCCAACGTCCTGACTTTC. As protein: CASRRVQYSGANVLTF.

A remark on this clone: Within the sample, other DNA sequences also encode this same CDR3. The chain has TRBV7-2 and TRBJ2-3, with D unclear. CDR1 SGHTA and CDR2 FQGNSA come from the germline V gene. Between the trimmed V and J ends, which lost 2 bases and 2 bases, there was a span of 2 bases. This CDR3 spans 12 amino acids. The DNA for the CDR3 is TGTGCCAGCAGCTTATACACAGATACGCAGTATTTT. Translated, it gives CASSLYTDTQYF. Full variable domain (remainder filled in from reference TRBV7-2 and TRBJ2-3): GAGVSQSPSNKVTEKGKDVELRCDPISGHTALYWYRQSLGQGLEFLIYFQGNSAPDKSGLPSDRFSAERTGGSVSTLTIQRTQQEDSAVYLCASSLYTDTQYFGPGTRLTVL.

The chain employs TRBV6-1 and TRBJ2-5; TRBD1 agrees at 10 bases. The V segment lost 2 bases and the J segment 2 bases; nucleotides outside the gene matches: 2. The CDR3 is 15 amino acids. Germline V lookup: CDR1 MNHNS, CDR2 SASEGT. CDR3 sequence reads: CASSEWTGGQETQYF. CDR3 coding DNA: TGTGCCAGCAGTGAATGGACAGGGGGACAAGAGACCCAGTACTTC.

The chain's CDR3 is CASSVGSAGGLYEQYF. The CDR3 coding sequence is TGTGCCAGCAGCGTAGGGTCAGCGGGAGGGCTTTACGAGCAGTACTTC. This chain links TRBV9 with TRBJ2-7; the match to TRBD2 covers 10 bases. CDR1 and CDR2 from the germline V gene are SGDLS and YYNGEE. V dropped 0 bases and J dropped 4; count of bases not matched to a gene: 7. The CDR3 covers 16 residues.

This clone occurred a few times. The rearrangement uses TRBV6-4 and TRBJ1-2, with D possibly being TRBD1 (5 bases). In germline, CDR1 is MRHNA, CDR2 SNTAGT. V lost 2 bases to trimming and J lost 7 bases, with 14 bases between them. This CDR3 has 14 residues. The CDR3 DNA reads TGTGCCAGCAGTGACGAGGGAGCCGGGGGTGGCTACACCTTC. As protein: CASSDEGAGGGYTF.

The V gene is TRBV4-1, the J gene TRBJ2-5; D not resolved. Trimming cost V 2 bases and J 5 bases, with 6 bases left between them. The CDR3 loop spans 12 amino acids. CDR1 and CDR2 from the germline V gene are MGHRA and YSYEKL. CDR3 sequence: CASSQPLETQYF. CDR3 bases: TGCGCCAGCAGCCAACCCCTGGAGACCCAGTACTTC.

The chain employs TRBV19 and TRBJ1-1; D is uncertain. Deletions cut 5 bases from V and 5 bases from J, with 12 bases between. The CDR3 has 13 residues. Germline CDR1 is LNHDA and CDR2 is SQIVND (reference sequence). CDR3 DNA sequence: TGTGCCAGTAGTGTTCTAATCAGGACTGAAGCTTTCTTT. This translates into CASSVLIRTEAFF.

The CDR3 region has the DNA TGTGCCAGCAGCTCGGGACTGACGAACTATGGCTACACCTTC. Translation gives CASSSGLTNYGYTF. J is TRBJ1-2 and V is TRBV11-2; a weak D match, TRBD1 (5 bases). Trimming took off 4 bases at V and 2 bases at J, with 11 bases between the two ends. The germline V gene encodes CDR1 SGHAT and CDR2 FQNNGV. This CDR3 comprises 14 residues.

V and J are TRBV11-2 and TRBJ2-5; unclear D gene. This CDR3 has 15 residues. Looked up from germline, CDR1 is SGHAT and CDR2 is FQNNGV. Trimming stripped 1 base from V and 5 bases from J, with 14 bases between. As DNA, the CDR3 is TGTGCCAGCAGCTTAGGGGCAGATAGTGCGGAGACCCAGTACTTC. Protein sequence: CASSLGADSAETQYF. The whole variable domain, filled in from reference TRBV11-2 and TRBJ2-5, reads EAGVAQSPRYKIIEKRQSVAFWCNPISGHATLYWYQQILGQGPKLLIQFQNNGVVDDSQLPKDRFSAERLKGVDSTLKIQPAKLEDSAVYLCASSLGADSAETQYFGPGTRLLVL.

J is TRBJ1-5 and V is TRBV28, with D possibly being TRBD1 (5 bases). CDR1 is MDHEN and CDR2 is SYDVKM in the germline V gene. This CDR3 is built from 13 residues. The ends were cut back, 6 bases at V and 5 bases at J, with 11 bases in the middle. CDR3 nucleotides: TGTGCCAGCAGATTAGTAGGGGATCAGCCCCAGCATTTT. It specifies CASRLVGDQPQHF.

The rearrangement joins TRBV5-1 to TRBJ2-3; TRBD2 aligns across 13 bases. Germline CDR1 reads SGHRS; CDR2 reads YFSETQ. The CDR3 totals 16 residues. The V gene end was trimmed by 4 bases and the J gene end by 4 bases; junction bases not matched to a gene: 6. The CDR3 DNA sequence: TGCGCCAGCAGCAAAACTAGCGGGGGGGCAGCAGATACGCAGTATTTT. Protein product: CASSKTSGGAADTQYF.

The chain combines TRBV6-6 with TRBJ2-3, with TRBD2 matching over 13 bases. Germline CDR1 and CDR2: MNHNY and SVGAGI (reference sequence). The CDR3 runs to 15 residues. V gave up 7 bases and J gave up 5 bases; unmatched junction bases: 6. The CDR3 region is CASKGLAGIRDTQYF. In DNA, the CDR3 is TGTGCCAGCAAGGGACTAGCGGGGATTAGAGATACGCAGTATTTT.

This rearrangement joins TRBV28 to TRBJ1-5, with TRBD1 as a possible D gene (6 bases). This CDR3 has 14 residues. Germline V gives CDR1 MDHEN, CDR2 SYDVKM. Trimming stripped 9 bases from V and 0 bases from J, with 12 bases between. The CDR3 sequence: CASDTGTSNQPQHF. CDR3 nucleotides: TGTGCCAGTGATACAGGGACTAGCAATCAGCCCCAGCATTTT.

The chain carries TRBV19 and TRBJ1-5, with TRBD1 as a possible D gene (5 bases). This CDR3 region has 19 residues. The V gene lost 6 bases and the J gene lost 3 bases, with 27 bases spanning the gap. CDR1 and CDR2 from the germline V gene are LNHDA and SQIVND (reference sequence). The DNA for the CDR3 is TGTGCCAGTAGAGGCGGGACTTCAGCGGGGGACCTCATCAATCAGCCCCAGCATTTT. It yields the protein CASRGGTSAGDLINQPQHF.

V usage is TRBV18 and J usage is TRBJ1-5, with D perhaps matching TRBD1 (5 bases). CDR1 and CDR2 (germline): KGHSH, LQKENI. CDR3 length equals 14 residues. Between the trimmed V and J ends, which lost 3 bases and 2 bases, there was a span of 8 bases. The CDR3 DNA reads TGTGCCAGCTCACCGGGACTAGGCAATCAGCCCCAGCATTTT. Translation gives CASSPGLGNQPQHF.

The chain is built from TRBV4-1 and TRBJ2-5, with TRBD1 identical over 9 bases. V lost 3 bases, J lost 4 bases, and 9 bases stayed unmatched. The germline V gene encodes CDR1 MGHRA and CDR2 YSYEKL. This CDR3 spans 16 amino acids. CDR3 in DNA: TGCGCCAGCAGCCATGGGACAGGGAATTACGGAGAGACCCAGTACTTC. This sequence encodes CASSHGTGNYGETQYF.

V and J are TRBV11-2 and TRBJ2-2, with 8 bases that match TRBD2. The V gene end was trimmed by 6 bases and the J gene end by 3 bases; junction bases not matched to a gene: 6. The CDR3 is made up of 15 amino acids. The V gene's germline CDR1 is SGHAT and CDR2 FQNNGV. The CDR3 DNA reads TGTGCCAGCAGTCCGAGCGGGAGTTACACCGGGGAGCTGTTTTTT. This sequence encodes CASSPSGSYTGELFF.

Details on this clone: One junction end disagrees with the germline gene, perhaps due to a read error. The chain combines TRBV7-7 with TRBJ2-7, with 8 nucleotides matching TRBD2. Germline CDR1 and CDR2: SSHAT and FNYEAQ (reference sequence). This CDR3 contains 18 residues. The CDR3 sequence: CASSLDPPGGVGTYEQYF. The CDR3 nucleotides read TGTGCTAGCAGCCTCGACCCCCCCGGGGGGGTAGGAACCTACGAGCAGTACTTC. Complete variable domain (other parts from reference TRBV7-7 and TRBJ2-7): GAGVSQSPRYKVTKRGQDVTLRCDPISSHATLYWYQQALGQGPEFLTYFNYEAQPDKSGLPSDRFSAERPEGSISTLTIQRTEQRDSAMYRCASSLDPPGGVGTYEQYFGPGTRLTVT.

V and J are TRBV15 and TRBJ1-4, with 9 bases fitting TRBD1. CDR1 and CDR2 (germline): LNHNV, YYDKDF (reference sequence). V gave up 3 bases and J gave up 4 bases; unmatched junction bases: 6. The CDR3 loop spans 16 amino acids. CDR3: CATSRGTGMGNEKLFF. The DNA for the CDR3 is TGTGCCACCAGCAGGGGGACAGGGATGGGTAATGAAAAACTGTTTTTT.

A few counts support this clone. The CDR3 sequence is CSVEATGLGQYF. The CDR3, as DNA: TGCAGCGTTGAAGCTACAGGATTAGGGCAGTACTTC. The chain employs TRBV29-1 and TRBJ2-7; weak D call: TRBD1 (5 bases). V shed 1 base and J shed 9 bases, with 13 bases lying between them. Germline CDR1 SQVTM, CDR2 ANQGSEA. The CDR3 sequence is 12 residues long.

This chain uses TRBV6-4 with TRBJ1-6, with D possibly matching TRBD1 (6 bases). The V end was cut by 3 bases, the J end by 7 bases, with 10 bases between. Germline assignment: CDR1 MRHNA and CDR2 SNTAGT. CDR3 size: 14 residues. The CDR3 sequence: CASSDSGANSPLHF. CDR3 DNA sequence: TGTGCCAGCAGTGATTCAGGGGCCAATTCACCCCTCCACTTT.

A few counts support this clone. The chain recombines TRBV6-5 with TRBJ2-7, with TRBD2 matching over 7 bases. CDR3 length: 14 amino acids. The V segment lost 5 bases and the J segment 3 bases; nucleotides outside the gene matches: 7. Germline loops: CDR1 MNHEY, CDR2 SVGAGI. The CDR3 sequence: CASSPSGGGYEQYF. The CDR3 bases are TGTGCCAGCAGTCCTTCGGGCGGGGGCTACGAGCAGTACTTC.